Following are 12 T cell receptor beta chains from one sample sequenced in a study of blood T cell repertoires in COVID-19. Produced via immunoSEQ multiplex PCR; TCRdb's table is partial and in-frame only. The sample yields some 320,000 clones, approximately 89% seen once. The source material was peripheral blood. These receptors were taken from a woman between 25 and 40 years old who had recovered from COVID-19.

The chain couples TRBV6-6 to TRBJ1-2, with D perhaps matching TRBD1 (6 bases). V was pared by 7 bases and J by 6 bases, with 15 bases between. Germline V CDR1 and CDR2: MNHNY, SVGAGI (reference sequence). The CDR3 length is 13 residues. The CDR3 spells CASTTGGADGYTF. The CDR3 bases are TGTGCCAGCACCACGGGGGGCGCGGATGGCTACACCTTC.

The CDR3 protein is CASSLQPGLAVTGELFF. As DNA, the CDR3 is TGTGCCAGCAGCCTACAGCCCGGACTAGCGGTTACCGGGGAGCTGTTTTTT. The rearrangement joins TRBV11-2 to TRBJ2-2, with 10 bases that match TRBD2. V trimming: 5 bases; J trimming: 5 bases; junction bases outside the gene matches: 11. This CDR3 is 17 amino acids long. Germline CDR1 and CDR2: SGHAT and FQNNGV. The full variable domain, its missing parts supplied by reference TRBV11-2 and TRBJ2-2, is EAGVAQSPRYKIIEKRQSVAFWCNPISGHATLYWYQQILGQGPKLLIQFQNNGVVDDSQLPKDRFSAERLKGVDSTLKIQPAKLEDSAVYLCASSLQPGLAVTGELFFGEGSRLTVL.

CDR3 coding DNA: TGTGCCAGCGGAAATAGCGGGGGCCAGACAGATACGCAGTATTTT. Its translation is CASGNSGGQTDTQYF. The chain links TRBV11-3 to TRBJ2-3; 9 nucleotides agree with TRBD2. The J segment lost 3 bases and the V segment lost 8 bases, leaving 9 bases of the junction unmatched. Germline assignment: CDR1 SGHNT and CDR2 YENEEA. The CDR3 has 15 residues.

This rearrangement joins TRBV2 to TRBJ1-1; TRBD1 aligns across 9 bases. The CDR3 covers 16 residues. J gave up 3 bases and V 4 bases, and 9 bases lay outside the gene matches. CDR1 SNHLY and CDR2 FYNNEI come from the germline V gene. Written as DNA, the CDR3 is TGTGCCAGCAGTGGGGCACGGGACAGGGAGCACACTGAAGCTTTCTTT. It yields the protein CASSGARDREHTEAFF. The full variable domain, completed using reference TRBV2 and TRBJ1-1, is EPEVTQTPSHQVTQMGQEVILRCVPISNHLYFYWYRQILGQKVEFLVSFYNNEISEKSEIFDDQFSVERPDGSNFTLKIRSTKLEDSAMYFCASSGARDREHTEAFFGQGTRLTVV.

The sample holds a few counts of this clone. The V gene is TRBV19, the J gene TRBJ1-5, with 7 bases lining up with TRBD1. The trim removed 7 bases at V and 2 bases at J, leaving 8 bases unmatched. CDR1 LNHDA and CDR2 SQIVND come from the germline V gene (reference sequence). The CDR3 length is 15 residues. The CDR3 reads CASNRDSLGNQPQHF. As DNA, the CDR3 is TGTGCCAGTAACCGGGACAGCCTTGGCAATCAGCCCCAGCATTTT.

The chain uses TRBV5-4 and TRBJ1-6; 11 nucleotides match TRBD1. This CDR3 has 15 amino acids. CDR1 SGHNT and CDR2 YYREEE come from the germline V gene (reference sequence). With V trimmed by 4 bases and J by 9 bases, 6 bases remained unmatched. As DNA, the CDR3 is TGTGCCAGCAGCCCGGGACAGGGGGTTACTTCACCCCTCCACTTT. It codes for CASSPGQGVTSPLHF.

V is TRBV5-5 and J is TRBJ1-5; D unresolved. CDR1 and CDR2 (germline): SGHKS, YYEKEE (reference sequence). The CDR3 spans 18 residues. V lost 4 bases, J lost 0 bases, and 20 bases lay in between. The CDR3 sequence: CASSPESSFLYSNQPQHF. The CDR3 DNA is TGTGCCAGCAGCCCAGAAAGTTCCTTTTTATATAGCAATCAGCCCCAGCATTTT.

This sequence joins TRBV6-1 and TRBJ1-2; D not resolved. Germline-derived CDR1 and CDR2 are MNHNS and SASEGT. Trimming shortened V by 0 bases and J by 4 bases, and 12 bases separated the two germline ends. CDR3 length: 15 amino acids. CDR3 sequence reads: CASSEALRVTYGYTF. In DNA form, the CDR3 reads TGTGCCAGCAGTGAAGCGCTTCGGGTCACCTATGGCTACACCTTC.

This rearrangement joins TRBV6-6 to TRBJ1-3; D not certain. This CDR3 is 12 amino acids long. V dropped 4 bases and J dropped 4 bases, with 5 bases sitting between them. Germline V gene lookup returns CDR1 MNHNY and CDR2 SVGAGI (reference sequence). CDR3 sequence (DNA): TGTGCCAGCAGTTCCTTCGGAAACACCATATATTTT. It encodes CASSSFGNTIYF.

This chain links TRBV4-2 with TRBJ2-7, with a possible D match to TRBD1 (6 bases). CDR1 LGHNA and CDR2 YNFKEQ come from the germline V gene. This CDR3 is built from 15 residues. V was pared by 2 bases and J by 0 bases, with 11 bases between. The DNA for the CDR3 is TGTGCCAGCAGCCAACAGGGGCACTCCTCCTACGAGCAGTACTTC. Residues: CASSQQGHSSYEQYF.

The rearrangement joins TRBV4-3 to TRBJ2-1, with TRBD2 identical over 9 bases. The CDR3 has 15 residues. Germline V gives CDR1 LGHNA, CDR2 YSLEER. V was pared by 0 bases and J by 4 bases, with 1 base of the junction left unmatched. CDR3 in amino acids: CASSQDAGGYNEQFF. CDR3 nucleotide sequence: TGCGCCAGCAGCCAAGACGCGGGGGGGTACAATGAGCAGTTCTTC.

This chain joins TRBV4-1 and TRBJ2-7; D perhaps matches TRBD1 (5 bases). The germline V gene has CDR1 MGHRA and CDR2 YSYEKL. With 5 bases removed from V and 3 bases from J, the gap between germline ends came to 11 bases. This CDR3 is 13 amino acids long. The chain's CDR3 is CASSVDRDYEQYF. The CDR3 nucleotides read TGCGCCAGCAGCGTCGACAGAGACTACGAGCAGTACTTC.